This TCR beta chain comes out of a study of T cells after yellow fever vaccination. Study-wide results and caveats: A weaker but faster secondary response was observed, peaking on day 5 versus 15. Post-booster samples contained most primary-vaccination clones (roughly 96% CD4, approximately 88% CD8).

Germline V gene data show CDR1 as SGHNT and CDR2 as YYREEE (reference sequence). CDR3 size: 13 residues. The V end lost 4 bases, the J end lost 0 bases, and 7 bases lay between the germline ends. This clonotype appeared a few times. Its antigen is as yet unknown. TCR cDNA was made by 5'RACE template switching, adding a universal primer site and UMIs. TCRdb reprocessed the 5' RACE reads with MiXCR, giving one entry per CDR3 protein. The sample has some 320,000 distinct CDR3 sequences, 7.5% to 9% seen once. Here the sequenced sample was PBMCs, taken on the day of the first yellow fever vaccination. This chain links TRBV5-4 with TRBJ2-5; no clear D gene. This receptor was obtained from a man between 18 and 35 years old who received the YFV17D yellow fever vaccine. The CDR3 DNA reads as TGTGCCAGCAGCGCCTACTACCAAGAGACCCAGTACTTC. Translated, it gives CASSAYYQETQYF.